Shown below are 18 T cell receptor beta chains from a single sample sequenced in a study of T cells in Graves' hyperthyroidism and ophthalmopathy. The source material, RNA transcripts, was used to amplify TCR beta CDR3 regions. A first-round RT-PCR of the TCR CDR3 used the HTBI primer set. TCRdb re-analysed the multiplex PCR reads in MiXCR, keeping a single row per CDR3 protein. The table lists 530,000 or so distinct CDR3 sequences, 40% to 55% of them singletons. Specimen: peripheral blood or thyroid tissue (not recorded which). The receptors shown here come from a woman between 18 and 29 years old with Graves' hyperthyroidism.

This clonotype showed up many times. Possible read error: a much larger clone is one base away. The chain combines TRBV24-1 with TRBJ2-5; D is possibly TRBD1 (7 bases). Germline-derived CDR1 and CDR2 are KGHDR and SFDVKD. The CDR3 is 16 amino acids. The CDR3 region is CAASDTLTGRKETQYF. CDR3 nucleotide sequence: TGTGCCGCCAGTGATACCCTGACAGGGAGGAAAGAGACCCAGTACTTC.

The chain couples TRBV29-1 to TRBJ1-5, with unresolved D. V lost 4 bases and J 7 bases, leaving 17 bases between the germline ends. Per the germline V gene, CDR1 is SQVTM and CDR2 is ANQGSEA. This CDR3 contains 14 residues. The CDR3 DNA reads as TGCAGCGTTGGTTCCGGTGGGTGGGAGCAGCCCCAGCATTTT. Translation gives CSVGSGGWEQPQHF.

The CDR3 sequence: CASSLVLAGYNEQFF. The CDR3 bases are TGTGCCAGCAGCTTAGTACTAGCGGGGTACAATGAGCAGTTCTTC. The genes are TRBV7-9 and TRBJ2-1, with 10 bases identical to TRBD2. This CDR3 region has 15 residues. Trimming at V came to 1 base and at J to 4 bases, leaving 1 base not matched to a gene. From germline, CDR1 is SEHNR and CDR2 FQNEAQ (reference sequence).

This clonotype was observed at least ten times. V gene TRBV4-1 combines with J gene TRBJ2-5; D may correspond to TRBD1 or TRBD2 (6 bases each). V was shortened by 2 bases and J by 7 bases, with 17 bases between the two germline ends. CDR3 length equals 15 residues. Per germline, CDR1 MGHRA and CDR2 YSYEKL. In DNA, the CDR3 is TGCGCCAGCAGCCAAAGGGGGATCTTGGGGGGGACCCAGTACTTC. Its translation is CASSQRGILGGTQYF.

Of note for this clonotype: The CDR3 end shows no conserved phenylalanine or tryptophan, and so a read error is likely. No DNA is shown, since the ends of the CDR3 on it are uncertain; the CDR3 is the one TCRdb lists. The J gene is TRBJ1-4, the V gene TRBV2. 10 amino acids form the CDR3, both terminal residues included. The V gene's germline CDR1 is SNHLY and CDR2 FYNNEI. CDR3 protein: CASSSGLAGV.

At least ten counts were recorded for this clonotype. This chain uses TRBV7-8 with TRBJ1-1, with 7 bases aligning to TRBD1. The CDR3 runs 13 residues. The germline CDR1 and CDR2 sequences are SGHVS and FQNEAQ. Trimming at V came to 6 bases and at J to 5 bases, leaving 6 bases not matched to a gene. CDR3 coding DNA: TGTGCCAGCAGACTCAGGACAGGTACTGAAGCTTTCTTT. Translated, it gives CASRLRTGTEAFF.

The chain employs TRBV7-9 and TRBJ2-5; 11 bases align to TRBD1. The V gene's germline CDR1 is SEHNR and CDR2 FQNEAQ (reference sequence). The CDR3 length is 15 residues. Germline trimming cut 2 bases from V and 4 bases from J; bases unmatched to any gene: 3. CDR3 protein: CASSLMDRGPETQYF. CDR3 coding DNA: TGTGCCAGCAGCTTAATGGACAGGGGGCCAGAGACCCAGTACTTC.

This clonotype was detected a few times. This chain connects TRBV5-1 to TRBJ2-7, with 10 bases fitting TRBD1. This CDR3 is 15 amino acids long. Germline V CDR1 and CDR2: SGHRS, YFSETQ. The junction had 5 bases not matched to a gene; V was cut back by 5 bases and J by 0 bases. The CDR3 DNA is TGCGCCAGCAGATATGACAGGGGGCCCTCCTACGAGCAGTACTTC. Translation gives CASRYDRGPSYEQYF. Together with reference TRBV5-1 and TRBJ2-7, the CDR3 gives the full variable domain: KAGVTQTPRYLIKTRGQQVTLSCSPISGHRSVSWYQQTPGQGLQFLFEYFSETQRNKGNFPGRFSGRQFSNSRSEMNVSTLELGDSALYLCASRYDRGPSYEQYFGPGTRLTVT.

The gene calls are TRBV7-8 and TRBJ1-5; perhaps TRBD1 as D (6 bases). In germline, CDR1 is SGHVS, CDR2 FQNEAQ. The ends were cut back, 3 bases at V and 9 bases at J, with 12 bases in the middle. This CDR3 region has 13 residues. The CDR3 spells CASSFGDKGPQHF. CDR3 bases: TGTGCCAGCAGCTTCGGGGACAAGGGGCCCCAGCATTTT.

This clonotype was recorded at least ten times. The chain employs TRBV7-7 and TRBJ2-7, with D possibly being TRBD1 (6 bases). TRBJ2-1 matches the DNA end more closely, so the J call is doubtful. The germline CDR1 and CDR2 sequences are SSHAT and FNYEAQ (reference sequence). There are 11 residues in the CDR3. The CDR3 is CASGQLGEQFF. In DNA, the CDR3 is TGTGCCAGCGGACAGCTGGGCGAGCAGTTCTTC.

This clonotype was recorded at least ten times. This rearrangement joins TRBV5-4 to TRBJ2-5; TRBD2 might be the D (7 bases). Trimming pared 10 bases from V and 1 base from J, leaving 17 bases between. Germline lookup yields CDR1 SGHNT and CDR2 YYREEE (reference sequence). This CDR3 is built from 14 residues. CDR3 coding DNA: TGTGCCGGGGGCGGGCCGGGAGGCCAAGAGACCCAGTACTTC. Translated, it gives CAGGGPGGQETQYF.

Ten or more counts support this clonotype. A junction boundary mismatches the germline segment, possibly from a read error. The gene calls are TRBV12-3 or TRBV12-4 and TRBJ2-5, with 10 bases that match TRBD2. The CDR3 runs to 15 residues. CDR3 nucleotides: TGTGCCAGCAGTCTAGCGGGAGTGGGGCAAGAGACCCAGTACTTC. It encodes CASSLAGVGQETQYF.

The J gene is TRBJ2-2, the V gene TRBV10-3, with 13 bases matching TRBD2. The CDR3 runs to 19 residues. V shed 8 bases and J 2 bases; nucleotides not matched to a gene: 14. Germline CDR1 is ENHRY and CDR2 is SYGVKD. The CDR3 protein is CAIPGTSGTFRGNTGELFF. In DNA form, the CDR3 reads TGTGCCATCCCGGGGACTAGCGGGACTTTTCGGGGCAACACCGGGGAGCTGTTTTTT.

The table lists this clonotype with many counts. The V call is TRBV7-2, the J call TRBJ1-5; 8 bases map to TRBD1. Germline V CDR1 and CDR2: SGHTA, FQGNSA. The CDR3 covers 15 residues. V lost 5 bases and J lost 4; bases outside the gene matches: 7. In DNA, the CDR3 is TGTGCCAGCAGCCCAACGACAGGGGTGAATCAGCCCCAGCATTTT. This sequence encodes CASSPTTGVNQPQHF. Looking up the rest from reference TRBV7-2 and TRBJ1-5 gives the full variable domain: GAGVSQSPSNKVTEKGKDVELRCDPISGHTALYWYRQSLGQGLEFLIYFQGNSAPDKSGLPSDRFSAERTGGSVSTLTIQRTQQEDSAVYLCASSPTTGVNQPQHFGDGTRLSIL.

V is TRBV10-3 and J is TRBJ1-4; D gene ambiguous. The CDR3 length is 13 residues. V dropped 10 bases and J dropped 0 bases, with 9 bases sitting between them. CDR1 ENHRY and CDR2 SYGVKD come from the germline V gene. The CDR3 spells CASKYSTNEKLFF. DNA of the CDR3: TGTGCCAGCAAATACTCAACTAATGAAAAACTGTTTTTT.

This clonotype was found many times. The V and J genes are TRBV20-1 and TRBJ1-4; D gene unclear. V was pared by 6 bases and J by 4 bases, with 9 bases between. The length of the CDR3 is 12 residues. Germline lookup yields CDR1 DFQATT and CDR2 SNEGSKA (reference sequence). CDR3 amino acids: CSAQSGNEKLFF. In DNA, the CDR3 is TGCAGTGCACAGTCGGGTAATGAAAAACTGTTTTTT.

The chain joins TRBV2 to TRBJ2-1; 7 bases fit TRBD1. This CDR3 region has 14 residues. V dropped 4 bases and J dropped 10; count of bases not matched to a gene: 10. Germline V gene lookup returns CDR1 SNHLY and CDR2 FYNNEI. CDR3 residues: CASSGQGVGLEQFF. The CDR3 DNA sequence: TGTGCCAGCAGTGGACAGGGAGTAGGACTGGAGCAGTTCTTC.

This clonotype was seen many times. The V gene is TRBV20-1, the J gene TRBJ1-2, with a weak D call TRBD1 (6 bases). The CDR3 extends over 15 amino acids. V was shortened by 3 bases and J by 2 bases, with 16 bases between the two germline ends. CDR1 and CDR2 from the germline V gene are DFQATT and SNEGSKA (reference sequence). The DNA of the CDR3 is TGCAGTGCTAGGTCCCTGACAGGAGCAAACTATGGCTACACCTTC. Translating it yields CSARSLTGANYGYTF.